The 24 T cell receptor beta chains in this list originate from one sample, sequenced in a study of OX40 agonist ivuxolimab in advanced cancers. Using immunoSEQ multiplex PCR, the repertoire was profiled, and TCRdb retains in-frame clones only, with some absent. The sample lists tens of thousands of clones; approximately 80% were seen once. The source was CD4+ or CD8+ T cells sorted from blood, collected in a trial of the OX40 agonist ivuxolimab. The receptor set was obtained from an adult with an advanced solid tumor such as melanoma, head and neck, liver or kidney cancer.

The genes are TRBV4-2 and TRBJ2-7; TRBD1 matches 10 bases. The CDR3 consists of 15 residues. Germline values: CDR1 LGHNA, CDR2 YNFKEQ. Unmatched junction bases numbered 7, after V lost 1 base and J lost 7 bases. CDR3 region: CASSQAQGQGREQYF. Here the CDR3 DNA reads TGTGCCAGCAGCCAAGCGCAGGGACAGGGGAGAGAGCAGTACTTC.

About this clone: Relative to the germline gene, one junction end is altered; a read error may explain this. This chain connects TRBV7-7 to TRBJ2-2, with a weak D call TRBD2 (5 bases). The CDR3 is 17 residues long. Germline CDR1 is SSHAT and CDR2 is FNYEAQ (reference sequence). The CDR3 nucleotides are TGTGCTAGCAGCCGCGCGGGCTCGTTCGCGAACACCGGGGAGCTGTTTTTT. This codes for CASSRAGSFANTGELFF.

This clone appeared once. Here the CDR3 DNA reads TGCGCCAGCAGCTCACTAGCGGGCGTCGAGGATACGCAGTATTTT. Protein product: CASSSLAGVEDTQYF. The rearrangement links TRBV5-1 to TRBJ2-3, with 9 bases lining up with TRBD2. This CDR3 contains 15 residues. The germline gives CDR1 SGHRS, CDR2 YFSETQ. V was pared by 3 bases and J by 6 bases, with 8 bases of the junction left unmatched. The entire variable domain, with the rest obtained from reference TRBV5-1 and TRBJ2-3, is as follows: KAGVTQTPRYLIKTRGQQVTLSCSPISGHRSVSWYQQTPGQGLQFLFEYFSETQRNKGNFPGRFSGRQFSNSRSEMNVSTLELGDSALYLCASSSLAGVEDTQYFGPGTRLTVL.

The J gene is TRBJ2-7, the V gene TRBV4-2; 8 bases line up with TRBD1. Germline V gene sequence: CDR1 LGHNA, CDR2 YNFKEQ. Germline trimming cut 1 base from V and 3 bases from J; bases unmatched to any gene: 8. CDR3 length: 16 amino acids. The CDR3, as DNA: TGTGCCAGCAGCCAAGCCCGGACAGGGTCTAGCTACGAGCAGTACTTC. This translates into CASSQARTGSSYEQYF.

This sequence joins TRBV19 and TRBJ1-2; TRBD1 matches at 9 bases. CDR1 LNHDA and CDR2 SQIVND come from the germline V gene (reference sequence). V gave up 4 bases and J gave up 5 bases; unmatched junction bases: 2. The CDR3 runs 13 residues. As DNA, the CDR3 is TGTGCCAGTAGTACCGGGACAGGGTATGGCTACACCTTC. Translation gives CASSTGTGYGYTF.

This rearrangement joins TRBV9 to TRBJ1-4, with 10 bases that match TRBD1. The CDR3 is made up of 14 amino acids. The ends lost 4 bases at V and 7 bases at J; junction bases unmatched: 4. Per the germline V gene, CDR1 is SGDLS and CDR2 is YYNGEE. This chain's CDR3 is CASSQGQGSEKLFF. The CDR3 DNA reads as TGTGCCAGCAGCCAGGGACAGGGGAGTGAAAAACTGTTTTTT.

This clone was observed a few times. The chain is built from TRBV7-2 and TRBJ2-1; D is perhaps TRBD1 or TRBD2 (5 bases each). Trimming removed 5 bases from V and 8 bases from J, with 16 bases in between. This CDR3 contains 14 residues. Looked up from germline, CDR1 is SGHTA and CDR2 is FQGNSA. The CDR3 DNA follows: TGTGCCAGCAGCCCATTCGGGGCTTTGGATGAGCAGTTCTTC. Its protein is CASSPFGALDEQFF.

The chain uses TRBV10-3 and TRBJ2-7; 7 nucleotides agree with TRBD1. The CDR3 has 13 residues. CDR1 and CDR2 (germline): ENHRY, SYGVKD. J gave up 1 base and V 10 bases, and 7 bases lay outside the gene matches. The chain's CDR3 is CATERGQSYEQYF. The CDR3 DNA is TGTGCCACCGAGAGGGGGCAATCCTACGAGCAGTACTTC.

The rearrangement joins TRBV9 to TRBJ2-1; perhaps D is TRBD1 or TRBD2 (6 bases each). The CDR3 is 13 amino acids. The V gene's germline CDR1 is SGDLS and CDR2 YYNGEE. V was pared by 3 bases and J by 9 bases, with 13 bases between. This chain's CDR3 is CASSGEGGGEQFF. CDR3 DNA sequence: TGTGCCAGCAGCGGGGAAGGGGGAGGTGAGCAGTTCTTC.

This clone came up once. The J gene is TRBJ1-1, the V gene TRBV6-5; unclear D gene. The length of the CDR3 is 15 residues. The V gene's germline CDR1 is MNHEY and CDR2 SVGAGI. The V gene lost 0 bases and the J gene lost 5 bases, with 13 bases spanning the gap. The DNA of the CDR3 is TGTGCCAGCAGTTACTCGGGCCGAATGAGTACTGAAGCTTTCTTT. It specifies CASSYSGRMSTEAFF.

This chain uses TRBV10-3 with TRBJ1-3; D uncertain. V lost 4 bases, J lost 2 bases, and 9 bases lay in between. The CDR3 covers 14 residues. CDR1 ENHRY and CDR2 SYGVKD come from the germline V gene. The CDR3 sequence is CAISGIGTGNTIYF. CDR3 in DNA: TGTGCCATCAGTGGAATTGGGACTGGAAACACCATATATTTT.

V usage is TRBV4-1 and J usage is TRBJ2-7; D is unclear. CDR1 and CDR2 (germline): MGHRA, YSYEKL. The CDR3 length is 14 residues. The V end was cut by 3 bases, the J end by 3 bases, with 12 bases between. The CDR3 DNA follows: TGCGCCAGCAGCCAGCGTAGCCTTAGCTACGAGCAGTACTTC. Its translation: CASSQRSLSYEQYF.

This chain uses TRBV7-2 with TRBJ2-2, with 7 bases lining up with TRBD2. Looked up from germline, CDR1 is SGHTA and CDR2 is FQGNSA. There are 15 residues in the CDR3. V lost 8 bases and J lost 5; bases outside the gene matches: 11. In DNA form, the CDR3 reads TGTGCCAGCGACCCTAGCGGCGGGTGGACCGGGGAGCTGTTTTTT. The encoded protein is CASDPSGGWTGELFF.

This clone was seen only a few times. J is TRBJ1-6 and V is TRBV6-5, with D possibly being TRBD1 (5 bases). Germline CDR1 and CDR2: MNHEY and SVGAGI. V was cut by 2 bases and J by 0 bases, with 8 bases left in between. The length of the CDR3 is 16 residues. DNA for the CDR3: TGTGCCAGCAGTTACGACAGTAGCTCCTATAATTCACCCCTCCACTTT. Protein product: CASSYDSSSYNSPLHF.

CDR3 sequence reads: CASSPQGTNTGELFF. Here the CDR3 DNA reads TGTGCCAGCTCACCTCAGGGAACGAACACCGGGGAGCTGTTTTTT. The chain recombines TRBV18 with TRBJ2-2, with a possible D match to TRBD1 (5 bases). Germline V lookup: CDR1 KGHSH, CDR2 LQKENI. The CDR3 has 15 residues. V was shortened by 3 bases and J by 0 bases, with 8 bases between the two germline ends.

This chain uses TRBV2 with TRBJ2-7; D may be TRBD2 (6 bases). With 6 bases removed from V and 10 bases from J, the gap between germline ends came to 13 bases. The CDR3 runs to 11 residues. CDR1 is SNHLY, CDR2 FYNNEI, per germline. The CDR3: CASSGLWFQYF. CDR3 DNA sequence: TGTGCCAGCAGCGGACTATGGTTTCAGTACTTC. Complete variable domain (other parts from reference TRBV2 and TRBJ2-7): EPEVTQTPSHQVTQMGQEVILRCVPISNHLYFYWYRQILGQKVEFLVSFYNNEISEKSEIFDDQFSVERPDGSNFTLKIRSTKLEDSAMYFCASSGLWFQYFGPGTRLTVT.

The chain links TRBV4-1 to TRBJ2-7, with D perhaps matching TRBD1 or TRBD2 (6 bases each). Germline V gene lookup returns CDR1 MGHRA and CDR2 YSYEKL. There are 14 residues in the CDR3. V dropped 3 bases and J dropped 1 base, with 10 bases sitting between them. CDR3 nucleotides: TGCGCCAGCAGCCAGGGGGCGGGATCCTACGAGCAGTACTTC. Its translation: CASSQGAGSYEQYF.

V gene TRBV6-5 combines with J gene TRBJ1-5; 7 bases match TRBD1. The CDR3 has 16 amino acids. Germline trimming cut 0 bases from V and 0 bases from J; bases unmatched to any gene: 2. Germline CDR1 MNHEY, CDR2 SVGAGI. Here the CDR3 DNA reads TGTGCCAGCAGTTACTCAGGGGGCGTTAGCAATCAGCCCCAGCATTTT. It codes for CASSYSGGVSNQPQHF.

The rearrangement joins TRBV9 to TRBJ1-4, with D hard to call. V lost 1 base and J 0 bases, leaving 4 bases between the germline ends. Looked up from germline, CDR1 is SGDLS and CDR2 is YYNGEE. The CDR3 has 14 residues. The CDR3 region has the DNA TGTGCCAGCAGCGTAAGTGCAACTAATGAAAAACTGTTTTTT. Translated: CASSVSATNEKLFF.

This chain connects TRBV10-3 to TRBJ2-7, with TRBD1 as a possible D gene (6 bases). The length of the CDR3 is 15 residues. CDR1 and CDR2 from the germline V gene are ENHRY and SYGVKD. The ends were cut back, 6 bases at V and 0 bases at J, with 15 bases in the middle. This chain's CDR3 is CAIRGGQSLSYEQYF. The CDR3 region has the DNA TGTGCCATCAGGGGCGGACAGAGCCTCTCCTACGAGCAGTACTTC.

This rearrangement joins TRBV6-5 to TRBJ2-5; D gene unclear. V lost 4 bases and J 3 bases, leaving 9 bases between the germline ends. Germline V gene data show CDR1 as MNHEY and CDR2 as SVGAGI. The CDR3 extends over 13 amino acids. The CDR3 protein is CASSSLPKETQYF. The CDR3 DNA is TGTGCCAGCAGTTCTCTTCCAAAAGAGACCCAGTACTTC.

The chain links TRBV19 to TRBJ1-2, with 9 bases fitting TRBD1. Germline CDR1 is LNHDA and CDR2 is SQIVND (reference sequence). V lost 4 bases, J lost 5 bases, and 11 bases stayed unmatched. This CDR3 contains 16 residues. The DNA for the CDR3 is TGTGCCAGTAGTAAGGACAGGGGTAGGGCGTATTATGGCTACACCTTC. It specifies CASSKDRGRAYYGYTF. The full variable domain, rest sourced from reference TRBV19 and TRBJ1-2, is DGGITQSPKYLFRKEGQNVTLSCEQNLNHDAMYWYRQDPGQGLRLIYYSQIVNDFQKGDIAEGYSVSREKKESFPLTVTSAQKNPTAFYLCASSKDRGRAYYGYTFGSGTRLTVV.

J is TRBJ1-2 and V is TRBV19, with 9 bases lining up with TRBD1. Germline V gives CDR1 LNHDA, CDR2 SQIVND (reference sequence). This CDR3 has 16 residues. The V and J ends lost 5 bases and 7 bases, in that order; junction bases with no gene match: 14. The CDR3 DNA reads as TGTGCCAGTAGTCTGGGGACAGGGTTTCCAATTGGTGGCTACACCTTC. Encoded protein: CASSLGTGFPIGGYTF.

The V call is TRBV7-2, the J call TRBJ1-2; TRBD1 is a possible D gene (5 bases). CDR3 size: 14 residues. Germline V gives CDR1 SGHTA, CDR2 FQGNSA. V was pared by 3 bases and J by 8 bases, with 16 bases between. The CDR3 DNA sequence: TGTGCCAGCAGCTTTTCCCGTCAGGGAGAAGGCTACACCTTC. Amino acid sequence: CASSFSRQGEGYTF.